The following is a TCR beta chain sequence with its context. Trimming removed 7 bases from V and 7 bases from J; junction bases left unmatched: 12. CDR1 is KGHDR, CDR2 SFDVKD, per germline. The CDR3 has 16 amino acids. Participants were aged roughly 18 to 89 years from some 24 US areas. Membership in each cohort depended on participant-reported clinical history. This sample is drawn from a study of blood T cell repertoires in COVID-19. The repertoire was sequenced with immunoSEQ multiplex PCR; TCRdb's copy has only in-frame clones and lacks some. Of about 140,000 clones in the sample, approximately 81% were seen once.

This TCR derives from a man aged 35 to 55 with acute COVID-19. V and J are TRBV24-1 and TRBJ1-4; 9 bases are shared with TRBD1. The sample consisted of PBMCs or T cells enriched from blood (not recorded which). CDR3 in DNA: TGTGCCACCAGGGATCTACAGGGGGCGTTTCGTGAAAAACTGTTTTTT. Amino acid sequence: CATRDLQGAFREKLFF.